These 22 T cell receptor beta chains were sequenced from one sample in a study of blood T cell repertoires in COVID-19 (dated by TCRdb to 2020 to 2022). Receptor libraries were prepared by the immunoSEQ multiplex PCR assay. TCRdb carries this immuneACCESS record with in-frame sequences only. Its versions omit some clonotypes, under half of them owing to an unresolved V gene in the studies checked, with the rest unexplained. The sample contains more than 40,000 clones, roughly 85% of them found a single time. In total, the top ten clones hold around 4.5% of the sample. Specimen: peripheral blood. The receptors shown here come from a man aged 55 to 70 with acute or convalescent COVID-19.

The chain employs TRBV21-1 and TRBJ1-5; the listed D gene, TRBD1, was not tested against the DNA. TRBV21-1 constitutes a pseudogene. This CDR3 is 15 amino acids long. This CDR3 reads CATRTPTHSNQPQHF. The DNA of the CDR3 is TGTGCCACACGTACACCCACACATAGCAATCAGCCCCAGCATTTT.

This rearrangement joins TRBV14 to TRBJ2-7; maybe TRBD2 (6 bases). CDR3 length: 14 amino acids. The V end lost 0 bases, the J end lost 6 bases, and 12 bases lay between the germline ends. CDR1 and CDR2 from the germline V gene are SGHDN and FVKESK. Written as DNA, the CDR3 is TGTGCCAGCAGCCAAGAAATTGGGAGGCGCGAGCAGTACTTC. It codes for CASSQEIGRREQYF.

CDR3 nucleotides: TGTGCCAGCAGCTTGGGGGGACAGGGACGGAACACTGAAGCTTTCTTT. This translates into CASSLGGQGRNTEAFF. The chain carries TRBV5-4 and TRBJ1-1, with TRBD1 matching 9 bases. Trimming at V came to 0 bases and at J to 1 base, leaving 4 bases not matched to a gene. The CDR3 totals 16 residues. Germline V CDR1 and CDR2: SGHNT, YYREEE (reference sequence).

The chain couples TRBV19 to TRBJ1-1; D may be TRBD1 (6 bases). The germline gives CDR1 LNHDA, CDR2 SQIVND (reference sequence). V lost 2 bases and J lost 0, with 10 bases in between. CDR3 length equals 15 residues. The CDR3 loop reads CASSILGQVNTEAFF. The DNA of the CDR3 is TGTGCCAGTAGTATATTGGGACAAGTGAACACTGAAGCTTTCTTT.

V gene TRBV20-1 combines with J gene TRBJ1-2, with D tentatively TRBD1 (5 bases). Trimming took 3 bases from V and 0 from J, leaving 8 bases between them. The V gene's germline CDR1 is DFQATT and CDR2 SNEGSKA (reference sequence). This CDR3 comprises 13 residues. The CDR3 is CSASLTANYGYTF. The CDR3 DNA reads as TGCAGTGCTAGTCTGACAGCTAACTATGGCTACACCTTC.

This rearrangement joins TRBV7-2 to TRBJ2-5; a possible D gene is TRBD2 (6 bases). Germline lookup yields CDR1 SGHTA and CDR2 FQGNSA. V gave up 5 bases and J gave up 5 bases, with 12 bases separating them. This CDR3 spans 13 amino acids. The CDR3 DNA reads as TGTGCCAGCAGCGAGACTAGACACGAGACCCAGTACTTC. This sequence encodes CASSETRHETQYF.

This chain links TRBV15 with TRBJ1-2; perhaps TRBD1 as D (5 bases). The germline gives CDR1 LNHNV, CDR2 YYDKDF (reference sequence). The CDR3 has 19 residues. Trimming left V 0 bases short and J 4 bases short, with 24 bases between. The CDR3 bases are TGTGCCACCAGCAGAGATCTGGGAGGAAGGACGGGGGGTGGCTATGGCTACACCTTC. Its protein product is CATSRDLGGRTGGGYGYTF. Full variable domain (rest looked up from reference TRBV15 and TRBJ1-2): DAMVIQNPRYQVTQFGKPVTLSCSQTLNHNVMYWYQQKSSQAPKLLFHYYDKDFNNEADTPDNFQSRRPNTSFCFLDIRSPGLGDTAMYLCATSRDLGGRTGGGYGYTFGSGTRLTVV.

This rearrangement joins TRBV29-1 to TRBJ2-3; tentatively, D is TRBD1 (5 bases). V gave up 8 bases and J gave up 0 bases, with 15 bases separating them. This CDR3 has 14 residues. Germline lookup yields CDR1 SQVTM and CDR2 ANQGSEA. The CDR3 sequence: CSLRQRASTDTQYF. CDR3 nucleotides: TGCAGCCTAAGACAGAGAGCTAGCACAGATACGCAGTATTTT.

The chain has TRBV20-1 and TRBJ1-1; possibly TRBD1 for D (5 bases). The CDR3 spans 11 residues. The V end was cut by 6 bases, the J end by 6 bases, with 11 bases between. The germline V gene encodes CDR1 DFQATT and CDR2 SNEGSKA (reference sequence). CDR3 region: CSAQDISEAFF. CDR3 bases: TGCAGTGCCCAGGACATCTCTGAAGCTTTCTTT.

This clone was found once. J is TRBJ1-1 and V is TRBV7-8; 8 bases agree with TRBD1. Germline CDR1 is SGHVS and CDR2 is FQNEAQ. The trim removed 4 bases at V and 1 base at J, leaving 17 bases unmatched. CDR3 length: 19 residues. CDR3 DNA sequence: TGTGCCAGCAGCTCGCACCGAGGACAGGGCGGGATTAGGAACACTGAAGCTTTCTTT. Protein sequence: CASSSHRGQGGIRNTEAFF.

This chain joins TRBV6-5 and TRBJ1-5; TRBD1 matches 7 bases. The length of the CDR3 is 14 residues. CDR1 MNHEY and CDR2 SVGAGI come from the germline V gene. V gave up 6 bases and J gave up 6 bases; unmatched junction bases: 8. In DNA, the CDR3 is TGTGCCAGCAGGGTGACAGGGCCCGGTCAGCCCCAGCATTTT. Protein product: CASRVTGPGQPQHF.

The chain couples TRBV6-6 to TRBJ2-4; 10 nucleotides line up with TRBD1. Trimming removed 5 bases from V and 7 bases from J; junction bases left unmatched: 2. This CDR3 is 13 amino acids long. Germline CDR1 reads MNHNY; CDR2 reads SVGAGI (reference sequence). CDR3 in amino acids: CASSPGQGNIQYF. The CDR3 DNA follows: TGTGCCAGCAGTCCGGGACAGGGGAACATTCAGTACTTC.

The chain has TRBV10-1 and TRBJ1-1; D is ambiguous. The CDR3 is made up of 11 amino acids. Germline lookup yields CDR1 WNHNN and CDR2 SYGVQD (reference sequence). V was shortened by 4 bases and J by 10 bases, with 10 bases between the two germline ends. CDR3 DNA sequence: TGCGCCAGCAGTGTCGGAGGGCGAGCTTTCTTT. Translation: CASSVGGRAFF.

The gene calls are TRBV19 and TRBJ2-3; a weak D match, TRBD1 (5 bases). Germline CDR1 is LNHDA and CDR2 is SQIVND (reference sequence). V lost 11 bases to trimming and J lost 0 bases, with 24 bases between them. CDR3 length: 17 amino acids. For the CDR3, the DNA is TGTGCCTTCTCGCCTCCCATTACAGGAGATAGCACAGATACGCAGTATTTT. This sequence encodes CAFSPPITGDSTDTQYF.

The chain combines TRBV7-2 with TRBJ1-4; 7 bases align to TRBD1. V was pared by 5 bases and J by 0 bases, with 9 bases of the junction left unmatched. CDR3 size: 17 residues. Germline V gene sequence: CDR1 SGHTA, CDR2 FQGNSA. DNA for the CDR3: TGTGCCAGCAGCACCCAAGGCAGGGGGACAACTAATGAAAAACTGTTTTTT. Translating it yields CASSTQGRGTTNEKLFF.

This rearrangement joins TRBV2 to TRBJ1-4; the D gene is possibly TRBD1 (6 bases). The length of the CDR3 is 15 residues. CDR1 is SNHLY and CDR2 is FYNNEI in the germline V gene. V was clipped by 4 bases and J by 6 bases, with 15 bases between them. CDR3 DNA: TGTGCCAGCAGTGGAGTAGGGGGTCCCTATGAAAAACTGTTTTTT. It yields the protein CASSGVGGPYEKLFF.

In this sample, this clone turned up once. This chain connects TRBV5-1 to TRBJ2-1, with 7 bases matching TRBD2. Trimming cost V 1 base and J 9 bases; bases outside gene matches: 10. The length of the CDR3 is 15 residues. Germline CDR1 reads SGHRS; CDR2 reads YFSETQ. CDR3 DNA: TGCGCCAGCAGCTTGACCGGGACTACTTTTGGTGAGCAGTTCTTC. Amino acid sequence: CASSLTGTTFGEQFF.

The genes are TRBV5-6 and TRBJ1-6; D might be TRBD1 (6 bases). CDR1 SGHDT and CDR2 YYEEEE come from the germline V gene. This CDR3 region has 15 residues. V dropped 4 bases and J dropped 7 bases, with 15 bases sitting between them. Here the CDR3 DNA reads TGTGCCAGCAGCGGTCGCGAGCAGGGGAATTCACCCCTCCACTTT. Translation: CASSGREQGNSPLHF.

This chain links TRBV2 with TRBJ1-6, with a tentative D call TRBD1 (6 bases). V gave up 11 bases and J gave up 5 bases, with 13 bases separating them. Germline CDR1 is SNHLY and CDR2 is FYNNEI. The CDR3 loop spans 13 amino acids. The CDR3 DNA is TGTGCCGGTACAGGGTTTGATAATTCACCCCTCCACTTT. It codes for CAGTGFDNSPLHF. Using reference TRBV2 and TRBJ1-6 for the parts outside the CDR3, the full variable domain is EPEVTQTPSHQVTQMGQEVILRCVPISNHLYFYWYRQILGQKVEFLVSFYNNEISEKSEIFDDQFSVERPDGSNFTLKIRSTKLEDSAMYFCAGTGFDNSPLHFGNGTRLTVT.

The CDR3 loop reads CASRGRTEYNQPQHF. CDR3 nucleotide sequence: TGTGCCAGCAGGGGCCGGACAGAGTACAATCAGCCCCAGCATTTT. The chain employs TRBV6-5 and TRBJ1-5, with a tentative D call TRBD1 (6 bases). CDR3 size: 15 residues. Trimming left V 6 bases short and J 3 bases short, with 15 bases between. The V gene's germline CDR1 is MNHEY and CDR2 SVGAGI.

The chain employs TRBV5-1 and TRBJ1-4; perhaps TRBD1 as D (6 bases). V lost 3 bases, J lost 1 base, and 13 bases lay in between. CDR3 length: 16 residues. Germline V lookup: CDR1 SGHRS, CDR2 YFSETQ. DNA for the CDR3: TGCGCCAGCAGCTCAAATCAACAGGGAACTAATGAAAAACTGTTTTTT. This translates into CASSSNQQGTNEKLFF.

This chain uses TRBV19 with TRBJ2-1; 7 bases match TRBD1. The CDR3 spans 14 residues. Germline V lookup: CDR1 LNHDA, CDR2 SQIVND (reference sequence). V was pared by 2 bases and J by 8 bases, with 6 bases of the junction left unmatched. The CDR3 bases are TGTGCCAGTAGTATAATGACAGGGTCAGATGAGCAGTTCTTC. It codes for CASSIMTGSDEQFF. Full variable domain (remainder filled in from reference TRBV19 and TRBJ2-1): DGGITQSPKYLFRKEGQNVTLSCEQNLNHDAMYWYRQDPGQGLRLIYYSQIVNDFQKGDIAEGYSVSREKKESFPLTVTSAQKNPTAFYLCASSIMTGSDEQFFGPGTRLTVL.